The clone carrying this TCR beta chain has only a few counts. The CDR3 covers 15 residues. V was trimmed by 0 bases and J by 7 bases, leaving 15 bases between them. The germline V gene has CDR1 LGHNA and CDR2 YNFKEQ. This record comes from a study of blood T cells in healthy people across ages. The authors ran a second PCR of roughly 6 to 12 cycles using a sample-barcoded 5' primer and a J-beta primer mix. TCRdb independently ran MiXCR on the 5' RACE reads; one entry per CDR3 protein. The table shows some 1,800,000 distinct CDR3 sequences, with roughly 43% occurring only once. The chain combines TRBV4-2 with TRBJ1-2, with D possibly matching TRBD1 (5 bases). The sequence came from a human donor in good health. Sequenced material: blood. The CDR3 protein is CASSQDHQGSAGYTF. The CDR3 bases are TGTGCCAGCAGCCAAGATCACCAGGGTTCTGCTGGCTACACCTTC.